One sample yielded the 16 T cell receptor beta chains listed below, sequenced in a study of blood T cell repertoires in COVID-19. Clones were sequenced by immunoSEQ multiplex PCR, and TCRdb holds only the in-frame ones, with some missing. The sample has roughly 220,000 clones, around 84% seen once. What was sequenced was PBMCs or T cells enriched from blood (not recorded which). Every receptor here comes from a woman aged 40 to 50 who had recovered from COVID-19.

The chain carries TRBV10-1 and TRBJ2-3, with TRBD2 identical over 7 bases. Per the germline V gene, CDR1 is WNHNN and CDR2 is SYGVQD (reference sequence). After removal of 2 bases from V and 4 bases from J, the junction contained 9 bases not matched to a gene. This CDR3 region has 16 residues. DNA for the CDR3: TGCGCCAGCAGTGAGAATCCTAGCGGCAGACCAGATACGCAGTATTTT. Translated: CASSENPSGRPDTQYF.

This chain links TRBV7-2 with TRBJ1-1; D unclear. CDR3 size: 12 residues. Germline V gene data show CDR1 as SGHTA and CDR2 as FQGNSA. The V end was cut by 5 bases, the J end by 7 bases, with 11 bases between. CDR3 in amino acids: CASSRDLNEAFF. CDR3 in DNA: TGTGCCAGCAGCCGGGATTTAAATGAAGCTTTCTTT.

The CDR3 protein is CASSQGPSGANVLTF. The DNA of the CDR3 is TGCGCCAGCAGCCAAGGGCCCTCTGGGGCCAACGTCCTGACTTTC. This chain links TRBV4-1 with TRBJ2-6; D not certain. CDR1 is MGHRA, CDR2 YSYEKL, per germline. The germline V and J ends were trimmed by 1 base and 0 bases, with 4 bases remaining between them. The CDR3 has 15 amino acids.

The chain combines TRBV11-3 with TRBJ2-1; 7 bases match TRBD2. J gave up 5 bases and V 6 bases, and 7 bases lay outside the gene matches. Per the germline V gene, CDR1 is SGHNT and CDR2 is YENEEA. This CDR3 comprises 14 residues. The CDR3 loop reads CASRFNAGDNEQFF. Here the CDR3 DNA reads TGTGCCAGCAGGTTCAACGCGGGGGACAATGAGCAGTTCTTC.

This rearrangement joins TRBV7-7 to TRBJ2-7, with TRBD1 identical over 9 bases. Germline assignment: CDR1 SSHAT and CDR2 FNYEAQ (reference sequence). Trimming cost V 3 bases and J 3 bases; bases outside gene matches: 3. The CDR3 spans 14 residues. The CDR3 sequence: CASSFGDRDYEQYF. CDR3 in DNA: TGTGCCAGCAGCTTTGGGGACAGGGACTACGAGCAGTACTTC.

V is TRBV3-1 (or the pseudogene TRBV3-2) and J is TRBJ1-5; D gene uncertain. Deletions cut 4 bases from V and 3 bases from J, with 7 bases between. Germline loops: CDR1 LGHDT, CDR2 YNNKEL (reference sequence). CDR3 size: 13 residues. The CDR3 DNA reads TGTGCCAGCAGCCCGGGGTACAATCAGCCCCAGCATTTT. Translated: CASSPGYNQPQHF.

The V gene is TRBV5-1, the J gene TRBJ2-1, with 9 bases identical to TRBD2. Per germline, CDR1 SGHRS and CDR2 YFSETQ. This CDR3 contains 17 residues. The V and J ends lost 4 bases and 4 bases, in that order; junction bases with no gene match: 12. CDR3 nucleotide sequence: TGCGCCAGCAGCCTCCGGGTAGCGGGAGAAGTTTACAATGAGCAGTTCTTC. Amino acids: CASSLRVAGEVYNEQFF. Based on the CDR3 plus reference TRBV5-1 and TRBJ2-1, the full variable domain is KAGVTQTPRYLIKTRGQQVTLSCSPISGHRSVSWYQQTPGQGLQFLFEYFSETQRNKGNFPGRFSGRQFSNSRSEMNVSTLELGDSALYLCASSLRVAGEVYNEQFFGPGTRLTVL.

The chain recombines TRBV5-1 with TRBJ1-2, with 8 bases lining up with TRBD1. With V trimmed by 1 base and J by 5 bases, 7 bases remained unmatched. Germline V gene sequence: CDR1 SGHRS, CDR2 YFSETQ. The CDR3 sequence is 15 residues long. The CDR3 bases are TGCGCCAGCAGCTTGTTTCAGGGGGCGAATTATGGCTACACCTTC. Protein sequence: CASSLFQGANYGYTF.

The V gene is TRBV7-9, the J gene TRBJ1-2; D perhaps matches TRBD1 (5 bases). The CDR3 sequence is 15 residues long. Per germline, CDR1 SEHNR and CDR2 FQNEAQ (reference sequence). The V and J ends lost 4 bases and 4 bases respectively, with 16 bases between them. This CDR3 is CASSSTRGVTYGYTF. The CDR3, as DNA: TGTGCCAGCAGCTCCACCCGGGGGGTGACCTATGGCTACACCTTC. The entire variable domain, with the rest obtained from reference TRBV7-9 and TRBJ1-2, is as follows: DTGVSQNPRHKITKRGQNVTFRCDPISEHNRLYWYRQTLGQGPEFLTYFQNEAQLEKSRLLSDRFSAERPKGSFSTLEIQRTEQGDSAMYLCASSSTRGVTYGYTFGSGTRLTVV.

The V and J genes are TRBV11-2 and TRBJ2-3; 12 bases are a match to TRBD2. The CDR3 consists of 16 residues. With 4 bases clipped from V and 4 bases from J, the junction kept 6 bases outside the gene matches. Looked up from germline, CDR1 is SGHAT and CDR2 is FQNNGV. The CDR3, as DNA: TGTGCCAGCAGCTCGACTAGCGGGAGATATCCAGATACGCAGTATTTT. It encodes CASSSTSGRYPDTQYF.

The CDR3 is CATSRDRSEQFF. Written as DNA, the CDR3 is TGTGCCACCAGCAGAGATCGGAGTGAGCAGTTCTTC. The chain joins TRBV15 to TRBJ2-1; no firm D call. The CDR3 is 12 residues long. V was cut by 0 bases and J by 9 bases, with 6 bases left in between. Looked up from germline, CDR1 is LNHNV and CDR2 is YYDKDF (reference sequence). Variable domain in full (rest from reference TRBV15 and TRBJ2-1): DAMVIQNPRYQVTQFGKPVTLSCSQTLNHNVMYWYQQKSSQAPKLLFHYYDKDFNNEADTPDNFQSRRPNTSFCFLDIRSPGLGDTAMYLCATSRDRSEQFFGPGTRLTVL.

The V call is TRBV28, the J call TRBJ1-4; D gene unclear. Per germline, CDR1 MDHEN and CDR2 SYDVKM. Trimming stripped 4 bases from V and 4 bases from J, with 16 bases between. This CDR3 is built from 16 residues. CDR3 amino acids: CASSYVQASLNEKLFF. In DNA, the CDR3 is TGTGCCAGCAGTTACGTTCAAGCGTCCCTTAATGAAAAACTGTTTTTT.

This chain links TRBV5-8 with TRBJ1-4; D is possibly TRBD1 (6 bases). V was clipped by 4 bases and J by 0 bases, with 10 bases between them. CDR3 size: 15 residues. CDR1 is SGHTS and CDR2 is YDEGEE in the germline V gene. The CDR3 DNA is TGTGCCAGCAGCCGCGGACAGCCAACTAATGAAAAACTGTTTTTT. Translated: CASSRGQPTNEKLFF.

This clone was seen a single time. The chain employs TRBV11-2 and TRBJ2-7; D not resolved. Germline V CDR1 and CDR2: SGHAT, FQNNGV. V was trimmed by 4 bases and J by 3 bases, leaving 7 bases between them. The CDR3 totals 12 residues. CDR3 nucleotides: TGTGCCAGCAGCTATTTGAGCTACGAGCAGTACTTC. Protein: CASSYLSYEQYF.

This clone was picked up one time. V usage is TRBV11-2 and J usage is TRBJ2-2; 8 bases map to TRBD1. Germline CDR1 and CDR2: SGHAT and FQNNGV. J gave up 5 bases and V 5 bases, and 4 bases lay outside the gene matches. The CDR3 runs 14 residues. The CDR3 DNA reads TGTGCCAGCAGCCCGGACAGGGTTACCGGGGAGCTGTTTTTT. It encodes CASSPDRVTGELFF.

The CDR3 sequence is CASSLNAGVSEKLFF. CDR3 in DNA: TGTGCCAGCAGCTTAAATGCGGGGGTCAGTGAAAAACTGTTTTTT. V usage is TRBV7-9 and J usage is TRBJ1-4; weak D call: TRBD1 (5 bases). The CDR3 loop spans 15 amino acids. The ends were cut back, 2 bases at V and 7 bases at J, with 14 bases in the middle. Looked up from germline, CDR1 is SEHNR and CDR2 is FQNEAQ (reference sequence).